Below are 30 T cell receptor beta chains sequenced from a single sample in a study of T cell changes during pregnancy in multiple sclerosis. Sequencing was performed with immunoSEQ multiplex PCR; in TCRdb, only in-frame clones are kept and a portion is missing. The sample contains around 80,000 clones, approximately 93% of which appear only once. Source: peripheral blood, taken in the second trimester of pregnancy. These TCRs come from a female donor in good health, enrolled as a control in a pregnancy study.

The J gene is TRBJ2-7, the V gene TRBV28; 11 nucleotides line up with TRBD2. Germline V CDR1 and CDR2: MDHEN, SYDVKM. CDR3 length equals 17 residues. Germline trimming cut 5 bases from V and 4 bases from J; bases unmatched to any gene: 13. This chain's CDR3 is CASSGTSGSLGEYEQYF. CDR3 sequence (DNA): TGTGCCAGCAGTGGGACTAGCGGCTCCCTAGGGGAGTACGAGCAGTACTTC. Using reference TRBV28 and TRBJ2-7 for the parts outside the CDR3, the full variable domain is DVKVTQSSRYLVKRTGEKVFLECVQDMDHENMFWYRQDPGLGLRLIYFSYDVKMKEKGDIPEGYSVSREKKERFSLILESASTNQTSMYLCASSGTSGSLGEYEQYFGPGTRLTVT.

This chain uses TRBV7-9 with TRBJ2-3; tentatively, D is TRBD1 (6 bases). This CDR3 has 16 residues. Trimming took 1 base from V and 2 from J, leaving 13 bases between them. CDR1 and CDR2 (germline): SEHNR, FQNEAQ (reference sequence). As DNA, the CDR3 is TGTGCCAGCAGCTTAGACGTGAACAGGGTCACAGATACGCAGTATTTT. It encodes CASSLDVNRVTDTQYF.

The chain couples TRBV29-1 to TRBJ2-5, with D hard to call. Germline values: CDR1 SQVTM, CDR2 ANQGSEA. Trimming shortened V by 6 bases and J by 4 bases, and 15 bases separated the two germline ends. This CDR3 is built from 13 residues. The CDR3 here is CSVALFSGETQYF. CDR3 coding DNA: TGCAGCGTCGCCCTCTTTTCAGGAGAGACCCAGTACTTC.

This sequence joins TRBV4-2 and TRBJ1-1; 7 bases agree with TRBD1. V lost 0 bases to trimming and J lost 2 bases; unmatched junction nucleotides: 3. Germline V lookup: CDR1 LGHNA, CDR2 YNFKEQ. The CDR3 spans 15 residues. DNA of the CDR3: TGTGCCAGCAGCCAAGAGGGACAGCTTAACACTGAAGCTTTCTTT. Amino acid sequence: CASSQEGQLNTEAFF.

This rearrangement joins TRBV5-6 to TRBJ1-5; TRBD1 aligns across 8 bases. V lost 0 bases, J lost 2 bases, and 4 bases stayed unmatched. Germline V lookup: CDR1 SGHDT, CDR2 YYEEEE. The CDR3 has 16 amino acids. The CDR3 sequence: CASSLAGGLGNQPQHF. For the CDR3, the DNA is TGTGCCAGCAGCTTGGCAGGGGGCCTGGGCAATCAGCCCCAGCATTTT.

The V and J genes are TRBV5-1 and TRBJ2-7, with D tentatively TRBD1 (5 bases). V dropped 4 bases and J dropped 2 bases, with 10 bases sitting between them. CDR3 size: 13 residues. The germline gives CDR1 SGHRS, CDR2 YFSETQ. The DNA of the CDR3 is TGCGCCAGCAGCACAGGTAGTACCTACGAGCAGTACTTC. This codes for CASSTGSTYEQYF.

The chain joins TRBV29-1 to TRBJ2-7; maybe TRBD2 (5 bases). The germline gives CDR1 SQVTM, CDR2 ANQGSEA. V lost 6 bases, J lost 5 bases, and 14 bases lay in between. The CDR3 spans 12 residues. CDR3 sequence: CSVDEGGDEQYF. CDR3 nucleotides: TGCAGCGTCGACGAGGGTGGCGACGAGCAGTACTTC.

This clone came up once. The CDR3 nucleotides are TGTGCCAGCATGAGGCAGGGGGCCTACAATGAGCAGTTCTTC. Translating it yields CASMRQGAYNEQFF. The J gene is TRBJ2-1, the V gene TRBV6-5; TRBD1 matches at 7 bases. Germline loops: CDR1 MNHEY, CDR2 SVGAGI. CDR3 length: 14 amino acids. The trim removed 7 bases at V and 2 bases at J, leaving 5 bases unmatched.

This chain joins TRBV19 and TRBJ2-5, with 10 nucleotides matching TRBD1. The length of the CDR3 is 18 residues. V was clipped by 11 bases and J by 5 bases; unmatched bases: 23. Germline CDR1 is LNHDA and CDR2 is SQIVND (reference sequence). CDR3 residues: CAGRDERLDRGSMETQYF. The CDR3 DNA sequence: TGTGCCGGAAGGGACGAACGCCTGGACAGGGGGAGTATGGAGACCCAGTACTTC.

This clone was seen once. V usage is TRBV28 and J usage is TRBJ2-5; TRBD1 matches at 8 bases. The length of the CDR3 is 15 residues. Unmatched junction bases numbered 6, after V lost 4 bases and J lost 2 bases. The V gene's germline CDR1 is MDHEN and CDR2 SYDVKM. CDR3: CASSSQDRAQETQYF. As DNA, the CDR3 is TGTGCCAGCAGTTCCCAGGACAGGGCTCAAGAGACCCAGTACTTC.

This chain links TRBV29-1 with TRBJ2-7; 8 nucleotides align to TRBD1. The CDR3 is made up of 12 amino acids. With 7 bases clipped from V and 5 bases from J, the junction kept 7 bases outside the gene matches. The germline V gene has CDR1 SQVTM and CDR2 ANQGSEA. CDR3 DNA sequence: TGCAGCGGAGGACAGGGCTCAAACGAGCAGTACTTC. Amino acid sequence: CSGGQGSNEQYF.

A single count supports this clone. The chain carries TRBV14 and TRBJ2-5, with D perhaps TRBD2 (7 bases). This CDR3 spans 16 amino acids. Germline CDR1 SGHDN, CDR2 FVKESK. Trimming took off 0 bases at V and 0 bases at J, with 11 bases between the two ends. The CDR3 here is CASSQDGRGYQETQYF. DNA of the CDR3: TGTGCCAGCAGCCAAGATGGGAGGGGGTACCAAGAGACCCAGTACTTC.

CDR3 residues: CASRDSGDNEQFF. The CDR3 DNA follows: TGTGCCAGCAGGGATTCAGGGGACAATGAGCAGTTCTTC. The rearrangement joins TRBV7-8 to TRBJ2-1; D perhaps matches TRBD1 (6 bases). The germline gives CDR1 SGHVS, CDR2 FQNEAQ. Trimming cost V 6 bases and J 5 bases, with 11 bases left between them. This CDR3 has 13 residues.

On this clone itself: A read error may produce the germline difference seen at one junction end. At the DNA level, this CDR3 is encoded by other sequences in the same sample as well. The chain uses TRBV5-1 and TRBJ1-1, with D perhaps matching TRBD1 (6 bases). From germline, CDR1 is SGHRS and CDR2 YFSETQ. The CDR3 sequence is 14 residues long. The CDR3 DNA sequence: TGCGCCAGCAACCCGACAGGAGAAAACACTGAAGCCTTCTTT. Protein product: CASNPTGENTEAFF. Filled out from reference TRBV5-1 and TRBJ1-1, the complete variable domain reads KAGVTQTPRYLIKTRGQQVTLSCSPISGHRSVSWYQQTPGQGLQFLFEYFSETQRNKGNFPGRFSGRQFSNSRSEMNVSTLELGDSALYLCASNPTGENTEAFFGQGTRLTVV.

This chain links TRBV5-1 with TRBJ2-5, with TRBD2 as a possible D gene (6 bases). Germline V gives CDR1 SGHRS, CDR2 YFSETQ. Trimming removed 1 base from V and 5 bases from J, with 12 bases in between. The CDR3 is 14 residues long. The CDR3 DNA sequence: TGCGCCAGCAGCTTGTCGGGGAGGAGGGAGACCCAGTACTTC. This sequence encodes CASSLSGRRETQYF.

The chain joins TRBV19 to TRBJ1-5; D is undetermined. Trimming removed 3 bases from V and 1 base from J, with 19 bases in between. The CDR3 extends over 18 amino acids. CDR1 is LNHDA, CDR2 SQIVND, per germline (reference sequence). The DNA of the CDR3 is TGTGCCAGTAGTATTATTGGAGGCGGAGACTTAAGCAATCAGCCCCAGCATTTT. Translating it yields CASSIIGGGDLSNQPQHF.

The chain joins TRBV10-3 to TRBJ2-2; D is perhaps TRBD1 (6 bases). V gave up 4 bases and J gave up 5 bases, with 11 bases separating them. Germline V lookup: CDR1 ENHRY, CDR2 SYGVKD. This CDR3 spans 14 amino acids. The CDR3 nucleotides are TGTGCCATCAGTGTACAGGGACAAACCGGGGAGCTGTTTTTT. This gives the protein CAISVQGQTGELFF.

This rearrangement joins TRBV2 to TRBJ2-6, with D unresolved. CDR1 and CDR2 from the germline V gene are SNHLY and FYNNEI. The V and J ends lost 0 bases and 0 bases respectively, with 9 bases between them. The CDR3 length is 17 residues. The CDR3: CASSEAGYHSGANVLTF. The CDR3, as DNA: TGTGCCAGCAGTGAAGCCGGGTACCACTCTGGGGCCAACGTCCTGACTTTC.

This clone was seen only once. V and J are TRBV11-2 and TRBJ2-7; 9 bases fit TRBD2. The CDR3 is 16 amino acids. The V and J ends lost 1 base and 2 bases, in that order; junction bases with no gene match: 6. Germline CDR1 reads SGHAT; CDR2 reads FQNNGV. As DNA, the CDR3 is TGTGCCAGCAGCTTAGCTGGGTCTAGCGGGGCCTACGAGCAGTACTTC. Amino acid sequence: CASSLAGSSGAYEQYF.

The rearrangement uses TRBV30 and TRBJ2-5; 7 bases align to TRBD2. The end of the DNA is better explained by TRBJ2-7, so the J call may be wrong. CDR1 and CDR2 (germline): GTSNPN, SVGIG (reference sequence). The CDR3 covers 15 residues. CDR3 sequence: CAWRGGTADRYEQYF. CDR3 DNA: TGTGCCTGGAGGGGGGGGACGGCCGATCGTTACGAGCAGTACTTC.

The chain uses TRBV30 and TRBJ1-4, with D uncertain. Germline CDR1 GTSNPN, CDR2 SVGIG (reference sequence). The length of the CDR3 is 13 residues. V was cut by 1 base and J by 5 bases, with 8 bases left in between. CDR3 region: CAWSGRLNEKLFF. The CDR3 region has the DNA TGTGCCTGGAGTGGCAGGCTGAATGAAAAACTGTTTTTT.

The rearrangement links TRBV2 to TRBJ1-1; D is ambiguous. V was shortened by 2 bases and J by 0 bases, with 10 bases between the two germline ends. Germline assignment: CDR1 SNHLY and CDR2 FYNNEI. The CDR3 extends over 15 amino acids. CDR3 protein: CASSEQVIMNTEAFF. The DNA for the CDR3 is TGTGCCAGCAGTGAACAGGTTATAATGAACACTGAAGCTTTCTTT. Drawing the rest from reference TRBV2 and TRBJ1-1, the complete variable domain is EPEVTQTPSHQVTQMGQEVILRCVPISNHLYFYWYRQILGQKVEFLVSFYNNEISEKSEIFDDQFSVERPDGSNFTLKIRSTKLEDSAMYFCASSEQVIMNTEAFFGQGTRLTVV.

The rearrangement links TRBV25-1 to TRBJ2-1; weak D call: TRBD1 (5 bases). Germline CDR1 and CDR2: MGHDK and SYGVNS. CDR3 length: 16 amino acids. V gave up 2 bases and J gave up 7 bases, with 18 bases separating them. The CDR3 nucleotides read TGTGCCAGCAGTGAACCTACGCGCTGGACAACAAATGAGCAGTTCTTC. This codes for CASSEPTRWTTNEQFF.

V is TRBV2 and J is TRBJ1-2; 7 positions match TRBD1. This CDR3 comprises 15 residues. The junction had 9 bases not matched to a gene; V was cut back by 6 bases and J by 2 bases. Germline V gene sequence: CDR1 SNHLY, CDR2 FYNNEI. The chain's CDR3 is CASRALQGQNYGYTF. The DNA for the CDR3 is TGTGCCAGCAGAGCTTTACAGGGGCAGAACTATGGCTACACCTTC.

V and J are TRBV29-1 and TRBJ2-2, with 9 bases fitting TRBD1. Germline CDR1 reads SQVTM; CDR2 reads ANQGSEA. Trimming at V came to 6 bases and at J to 8 bases, leaving 7 bases not matched to a gene. The CDR3 has 13 residues. The CDR3 coding sequence is TGCAGCGTAGCGGACAGGGGCGAGGGGGAGCTGTTTTTT. Protein product: CSVADRGEGELFF.

This chain connects TRBV6-1 to TRBJ2-1, with 10 bases identical to TRBD1. This CDR3 region has 15 residues. From germline, CDR1 is MNHNS and CDR2 SASEGT. Trimming took 8 bases from V and 4 from J; bases not matched to a gene: 8. CDR3 in amino acids: CASSERTGGYNEQFF. CDR3 coding DNA: TGTGCCAGCTCGGAGCGGACAGGGGGATACAATGAGCAGTTCTTC.

The V gene is TRBV6-5, the J gene TRBJ2-7; D is unclear. CDR3 length: 14 residues. Germline loops: CDR1 MNHEY, CDR2 SVGAGI. V shed 5 bases and J shed 2 bases, with 13 bases lying between them. CDR3 loop: CASSPSSYTYEQYF. The DNA of the CDR3 is TGTGCCAGCAGTCCTTCCTCTTATACCTACGAGCAGTACTTC.

The chain is built from TRBV28 and TRBJ2-1, with D perhaps matching TRBD1 (6 bases). Trimming cost V 2 bases and J 4 bases, with 6 bases left between them. CDR3 length: 13 amino acids. Per germline, CDR1 MDHEN and CDR2 SYDVKM. CDR3 loop: CASSLGQYNEQFF. CDR3 nucleotides: TGTGCCAGCAGTTTAGGACAGTACAATGAGCAGTTCTTC.

The chain joins TRBV2 to TRBJ2-7; no definite D call. The CDR3 contains 10 residues. Germline CDR1 is SNHLY and CDR2 is FYNNEI. Trimming removed 9 bases at V and 6 bases at J, with 9 bases between. The CDR3, as DNA: TGTGCCAGTAGGCAGGTCGAGCAGTACTTC. Protein product: CASRQVEQYF.

This rearrangement joins TRBV19 to TRBJ1-2; 10 bases are a match to TRBD1. The CDR3 has 15 amino acids. The V gene end was trimmed by 9 bases and the J gene end by 2 bases; junction bases not matched to a gene: 9. Germline assignment: CDR1 LNHDA and CDR2 SQIVND (reference sequence). CDR3 sequence: CASRGQGVVNYGYTF. CDR3 coding DNA: TGTGCCAGCAGAGGACAGGGGGTTGTCAACTATGGCTACACCTTC. The entire variable domain, with the rest obtained from reference TRBV19 and TRBJ1-2, is as follows: DGGITQSPKYLFRKEGQNVTLSCEQNLNHDAMYWYRQDPGQGLRLIYYSQIVNDFQKGDIAEGYSVSREKKESFPLTVTSAQKNPTAFYLCASRGQGVVNYGYTFGSGTRLTVV.